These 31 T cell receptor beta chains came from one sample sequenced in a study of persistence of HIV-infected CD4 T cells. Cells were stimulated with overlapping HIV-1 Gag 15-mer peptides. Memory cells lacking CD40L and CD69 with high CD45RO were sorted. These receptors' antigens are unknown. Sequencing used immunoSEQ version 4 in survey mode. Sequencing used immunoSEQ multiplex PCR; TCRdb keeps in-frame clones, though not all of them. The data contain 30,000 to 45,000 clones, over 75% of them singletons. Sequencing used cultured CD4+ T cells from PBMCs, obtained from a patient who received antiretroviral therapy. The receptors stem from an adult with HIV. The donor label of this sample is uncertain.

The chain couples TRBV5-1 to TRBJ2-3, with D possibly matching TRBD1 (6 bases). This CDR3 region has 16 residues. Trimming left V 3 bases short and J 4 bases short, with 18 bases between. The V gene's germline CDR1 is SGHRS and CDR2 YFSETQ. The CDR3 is CASSSEFSRGADTQYF. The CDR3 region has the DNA TGCGCCAGCAGCTCCGAATTTAGCAGGGGCGCAGATACGCAGTATTTT.

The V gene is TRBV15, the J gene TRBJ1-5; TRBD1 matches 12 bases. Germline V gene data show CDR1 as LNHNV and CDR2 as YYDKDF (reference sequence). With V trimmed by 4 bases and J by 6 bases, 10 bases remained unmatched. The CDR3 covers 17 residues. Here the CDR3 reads CATSKSSGTGGIQPQHF. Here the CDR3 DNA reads TGTGCCACCAGCAAATCTTCCGGGACAGGGGGCATTCAGCCCCAGCATTTT. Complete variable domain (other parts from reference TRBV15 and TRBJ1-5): DAMVIQNPRYQVTQFGKPVTLSCSQTLNHNVMYWYQQKSSQAPKLLFHYYDKDFNNEADTPDNFQSRRPNTSFCFLDIRSPGLGDTAMYLCATSKSSGTGGIQPQHFGDGTRLSIL.

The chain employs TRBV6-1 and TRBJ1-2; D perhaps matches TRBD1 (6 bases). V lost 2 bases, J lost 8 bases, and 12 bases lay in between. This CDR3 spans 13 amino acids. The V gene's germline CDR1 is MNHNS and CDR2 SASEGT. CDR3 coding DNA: TGTGCCAGCAGTGAAAGGGGGGTCGGCGGCTACACCTTC. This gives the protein CASSERGVGGYTF.

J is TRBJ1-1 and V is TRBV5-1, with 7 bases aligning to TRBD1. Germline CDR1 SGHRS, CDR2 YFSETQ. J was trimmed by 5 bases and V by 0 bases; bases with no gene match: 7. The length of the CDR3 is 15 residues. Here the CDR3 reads CASSLVAGRGTEAFF. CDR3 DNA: TGCGCCAGCAGCTTGGTGGCTGGCAGGGGGACTGAAGCTTTCTTT. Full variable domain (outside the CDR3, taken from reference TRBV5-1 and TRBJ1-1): KAGVTQTPRYLIKTRGQQVTLSCSPISGHRSVSWYQQTPGQGLQFLFEYFSETQRNKGNFPGRFSGRQFSNSRSEMNVSTLELGDSALYLCASSLVAGRGTEAFFGQGTRLTVV.

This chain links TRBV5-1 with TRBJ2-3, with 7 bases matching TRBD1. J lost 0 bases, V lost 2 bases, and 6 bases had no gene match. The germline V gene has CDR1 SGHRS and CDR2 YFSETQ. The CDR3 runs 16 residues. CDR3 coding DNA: TGCGCCAGCAGCTTCACCTGGACAGGAAGCACAGATACGCAGTATTTT. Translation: CASSFTWTGSTDTQYF.

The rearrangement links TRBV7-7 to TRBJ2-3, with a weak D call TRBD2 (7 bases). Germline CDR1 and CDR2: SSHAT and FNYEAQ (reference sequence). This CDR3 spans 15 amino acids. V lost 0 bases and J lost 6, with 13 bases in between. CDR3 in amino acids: CASSLAGGQSDTQYF. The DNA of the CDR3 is TGTGCCAGCAGCTTAGCGGGGGGGCAGTCGGATACGCAGTATTTT.

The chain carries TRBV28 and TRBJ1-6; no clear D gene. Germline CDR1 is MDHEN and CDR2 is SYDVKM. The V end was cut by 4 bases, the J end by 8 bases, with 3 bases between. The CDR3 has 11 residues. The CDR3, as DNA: TGTGCCAGCAGTTCTTATTCACCCCTCCACTTT. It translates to CASSSYSPLHF.

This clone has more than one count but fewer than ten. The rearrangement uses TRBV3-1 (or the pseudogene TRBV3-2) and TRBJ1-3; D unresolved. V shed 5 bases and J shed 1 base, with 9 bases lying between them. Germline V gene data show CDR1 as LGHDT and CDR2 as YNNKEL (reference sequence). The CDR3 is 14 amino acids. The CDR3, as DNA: TGTGCCAGCAGCGGGTGGCGTTCTGGAAACACCATATATTTT. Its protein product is CASSGWRSGNTIYF.

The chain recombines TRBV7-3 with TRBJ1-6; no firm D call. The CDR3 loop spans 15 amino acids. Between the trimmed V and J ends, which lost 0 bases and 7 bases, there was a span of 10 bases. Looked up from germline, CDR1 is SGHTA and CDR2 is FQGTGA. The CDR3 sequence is CASSLTSGHNSPLHF. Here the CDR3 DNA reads TGTGCCAGCAGCTTAACGAGTGGCCACAATTCACCCCTCCACTTT.

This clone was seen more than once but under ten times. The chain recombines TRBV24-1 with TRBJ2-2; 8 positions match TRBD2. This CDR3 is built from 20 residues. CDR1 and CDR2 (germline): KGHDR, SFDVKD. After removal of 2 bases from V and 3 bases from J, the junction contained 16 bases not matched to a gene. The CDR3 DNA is TGTGCCACCAGTGATTCGGGACGGGTGGCGGGGGGCTTGGACACCGGGGAGCTGTTTTTT. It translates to CATSDSGRVAGGLDTGELFF.

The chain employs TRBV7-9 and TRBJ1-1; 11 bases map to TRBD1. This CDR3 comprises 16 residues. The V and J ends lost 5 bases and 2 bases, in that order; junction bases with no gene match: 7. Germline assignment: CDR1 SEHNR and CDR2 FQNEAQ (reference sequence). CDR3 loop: CASSKGDRGVNTEAFF. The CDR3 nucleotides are TGTGCCAGCAGCAAAGGGGACAGGGGGGTAAACACTGAAGCTTTCTTT.

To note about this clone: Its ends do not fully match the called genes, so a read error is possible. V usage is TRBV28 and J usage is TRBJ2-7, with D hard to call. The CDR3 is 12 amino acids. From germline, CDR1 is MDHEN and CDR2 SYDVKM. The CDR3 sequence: CASSFRAASTDF. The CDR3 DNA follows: TGTGCCAGCAGTTTTCGGGCGGCGAGCACGGACTTC.

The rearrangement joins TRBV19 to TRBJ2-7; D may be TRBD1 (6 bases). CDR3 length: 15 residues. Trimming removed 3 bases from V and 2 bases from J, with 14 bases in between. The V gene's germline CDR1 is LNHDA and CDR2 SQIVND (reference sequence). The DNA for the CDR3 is TGTGCCAGTAGTATCGAGGGGGATCCCGCCTACGAGCAGTACTTC. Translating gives CASSIEGDPAYEQYF.

CDR3 nucleotide sequence: TGTGCCAGCAGCGCCAAACAGGGCCCCACAGATACGCAGTATTTT. Translation: CASSAKQGPTDTQYF. The chain links TRBV5-4 to TRBJ2-3; D possibly corresponds to TRBD1 (6 bases). The CDR3 covers 15 residues. The germline V and J ends were trimmed by 4 bases and 2 bases, with 14 bases remaining between them. Germline assignment: CDR1 SGHNT and CDR2 YYREEE (reference sequence).

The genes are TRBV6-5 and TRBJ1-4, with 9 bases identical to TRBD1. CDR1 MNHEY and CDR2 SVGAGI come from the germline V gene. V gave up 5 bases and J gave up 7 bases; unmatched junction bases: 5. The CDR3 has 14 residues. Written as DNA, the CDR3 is TGTGCCAGCAGTATACAGGGGGCGTTTGAAAAACTGTTTTTT. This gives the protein CASSIQGAFEKLFF.

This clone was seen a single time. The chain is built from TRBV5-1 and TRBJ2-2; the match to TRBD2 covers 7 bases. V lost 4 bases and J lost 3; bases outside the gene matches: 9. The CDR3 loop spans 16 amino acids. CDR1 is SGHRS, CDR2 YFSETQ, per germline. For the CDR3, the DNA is TGCGCCAGCAGCCCAGACGGGGGGATATACACCGGGGAGCTGTTTTTT. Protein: CASSPDGGIYTGELFF.

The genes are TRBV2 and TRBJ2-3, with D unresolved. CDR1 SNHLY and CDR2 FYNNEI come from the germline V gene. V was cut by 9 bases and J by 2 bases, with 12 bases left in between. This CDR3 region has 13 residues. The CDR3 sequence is CASGSLVTDTQYF. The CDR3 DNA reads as TGTGCCAGTGGCTCCTTGGTCACAGATACGCAGTATTTT.

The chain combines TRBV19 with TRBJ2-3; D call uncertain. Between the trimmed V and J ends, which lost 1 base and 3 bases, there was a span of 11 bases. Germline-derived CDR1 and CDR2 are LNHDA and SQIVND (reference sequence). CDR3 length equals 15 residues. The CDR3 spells CASSIGSPATDTQYF. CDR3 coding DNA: TGTGCCAGTAGTATAGGCTCTCCGGCGACAGATACGCAGTATTTT.

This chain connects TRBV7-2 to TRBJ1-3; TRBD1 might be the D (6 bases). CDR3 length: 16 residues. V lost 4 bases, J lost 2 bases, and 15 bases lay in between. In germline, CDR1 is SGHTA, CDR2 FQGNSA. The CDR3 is CASSSQGILTGNTIYF. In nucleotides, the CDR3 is TGTGCCAGCAGCTCCCAGGGGATTCTTACTGGAAACACCATATATTTT.

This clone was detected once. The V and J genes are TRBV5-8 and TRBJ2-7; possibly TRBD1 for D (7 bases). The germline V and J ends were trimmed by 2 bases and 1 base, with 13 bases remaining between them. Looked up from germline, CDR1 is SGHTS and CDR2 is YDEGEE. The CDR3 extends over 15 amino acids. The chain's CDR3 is CASSLAPGGSYEQYF. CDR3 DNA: TGTGCCAGCAGCTTAGCGCCAGGGGGGTCCTACGAGCAGTACTTC.

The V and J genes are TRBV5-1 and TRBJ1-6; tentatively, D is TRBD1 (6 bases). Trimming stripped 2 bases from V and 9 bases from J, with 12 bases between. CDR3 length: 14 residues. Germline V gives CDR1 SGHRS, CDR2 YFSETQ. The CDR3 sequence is CASSFTGMGSPLHF. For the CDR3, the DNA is TGCGCCAGCAGCTTCACAGGGATGGGTTCACCCCTCCACTTT.

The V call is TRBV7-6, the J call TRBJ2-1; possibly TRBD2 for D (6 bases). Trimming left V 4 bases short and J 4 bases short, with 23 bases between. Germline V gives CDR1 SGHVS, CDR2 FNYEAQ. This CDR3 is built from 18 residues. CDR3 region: CASSSHYPSEEPYNEQFF. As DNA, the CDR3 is TGTGCCAGCAGCTCCCATTACCCTAGCGAGGAACCGTACAATGAGCAGTTCTTC.

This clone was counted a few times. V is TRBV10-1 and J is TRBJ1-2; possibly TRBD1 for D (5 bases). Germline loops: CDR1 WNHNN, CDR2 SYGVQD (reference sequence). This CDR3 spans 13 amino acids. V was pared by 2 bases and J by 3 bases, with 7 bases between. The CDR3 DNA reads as TGCGCCAGCAGTGAGGACAGCTACTATGGCTACACCTTC. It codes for CASSEDSYYGYTF.

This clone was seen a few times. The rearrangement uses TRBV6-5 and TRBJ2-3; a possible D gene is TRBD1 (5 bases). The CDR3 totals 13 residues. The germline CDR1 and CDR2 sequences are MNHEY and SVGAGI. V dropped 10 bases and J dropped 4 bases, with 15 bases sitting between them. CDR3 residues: CATRKGFPDTQYF. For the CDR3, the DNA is TGTGCCACCAGAAAGGGGTTCCCAGATACGCAGTATTTT.

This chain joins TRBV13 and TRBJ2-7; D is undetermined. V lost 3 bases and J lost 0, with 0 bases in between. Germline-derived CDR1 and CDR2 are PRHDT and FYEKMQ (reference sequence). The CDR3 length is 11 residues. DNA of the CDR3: TGTGCCAGCAGCTTCTCCTACGAGCAGTACTTC. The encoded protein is CASSFSYEQYF.

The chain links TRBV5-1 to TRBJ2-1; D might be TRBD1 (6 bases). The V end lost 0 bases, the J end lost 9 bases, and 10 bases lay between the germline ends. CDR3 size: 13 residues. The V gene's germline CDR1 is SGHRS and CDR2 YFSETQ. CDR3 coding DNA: TGCGCCAGCAGCTTGGACAGGGCGGGTGAGCAGTTCTTC. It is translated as CASSLDRAGEQFF.

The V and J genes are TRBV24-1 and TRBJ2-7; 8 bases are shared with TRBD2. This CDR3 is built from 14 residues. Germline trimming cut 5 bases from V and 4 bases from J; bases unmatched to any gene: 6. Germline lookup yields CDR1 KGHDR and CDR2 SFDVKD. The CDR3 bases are TGTGCCACCAGTGGCTCGGGGGGGGAGTACGAGCAGTACTTC. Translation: CATSGSGGEYEQYF.

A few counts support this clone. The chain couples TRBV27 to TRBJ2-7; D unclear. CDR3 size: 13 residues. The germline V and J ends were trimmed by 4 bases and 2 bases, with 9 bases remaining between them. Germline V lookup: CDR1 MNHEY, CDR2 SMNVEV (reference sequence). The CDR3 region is CASSSIGTYEQYF. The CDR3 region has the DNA TGTGCCAGCAGTTCTATCGGAACCTACGAGCAGTACTTC.

DNA for the CDR3: TGCGCCAGCAGCTTGAATGGGGACGGAAGAAGTAATTCACCCCTCCACTTT. It codes for CASSLNGDGRSNSPLHF. The chain couples TRBV5-1 to TRBJ1-6; possible D gene TRBD1, 5 bases. This CDR3 is built from 17 residues. The V end was cut by 1 base, the J end by 6 bases, with 17 bases between. From germline, CDR1 is SGHRS and CDR2 YFSETQ.

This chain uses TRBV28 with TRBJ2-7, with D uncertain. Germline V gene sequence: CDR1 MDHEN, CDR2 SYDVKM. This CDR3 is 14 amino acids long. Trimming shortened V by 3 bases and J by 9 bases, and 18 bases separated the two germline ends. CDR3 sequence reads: CASSLGTLPLSQYF. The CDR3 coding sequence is TGTGCCAGCAGTTTGGGCACACTCCCACTCTCGCAGTACTTC.

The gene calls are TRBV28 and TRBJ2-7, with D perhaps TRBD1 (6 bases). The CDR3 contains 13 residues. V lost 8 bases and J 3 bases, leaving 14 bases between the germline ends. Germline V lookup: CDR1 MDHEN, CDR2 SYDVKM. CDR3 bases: TGTGCCAGCTCGACAACAGGGAACTACGAGCAGTACTTC. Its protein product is CASSTTGNYEQYF.